This TCR beta chain was identified during a study of early T cells in non-severe SARS-CoV-2 infection. About the research overall: The chains were unpaired, and the sequenced material was bulk RNA from unsorted whole blood. Study results and caveats: Using VDJdb, the matching emphasized anti-spike CD8 responses while missing private and CD4 specificities.

Germline trimming cut 2 bases from V and 0 bases from J; bases unmatched to any gene: 1. CDR1 and CDR2 (germline): SGHRS, YFSETQ. The CDR3 is 16 amino acids. This clonotype was seen many times. The antigen is unknown. Each cDNA molecule carried a unique molecular identifier. Using its own MiXCR run on the 5' RACE reads, TCRdb lists one record per CDR3 protein. The profile shows tens of thousands of distinct CDR3 sequences, about a tenth of them singletons. The sequence came from an adult who was a healthcare worker with PCR-confirmed SARS-CoV-2 infection or an uninfected control (not recorded which). This chain connects TRBV5-1 to TRBJ2-3; 12 positions agree with TRBD2. Material for sequencing was whole blood. CDR3 sequence (DNA): TGCGCCAGCAGCTTACTAGCGGGGGGTAGCACAGATACGCAGTATTTT. Translated, it gives CASSLLAGGSTDTQYF.